This T cell receptor beta chain was retrieved from a study of regulatory T cells in long-lasting Graves disease. Study results and limitations: Analysis covered peripheral blood alone, not thyroid tissue.

The table lists this clonotype with many counts. Its antigen is not known. Time point indicated: newly diagnosed GD, antithyroid drugs for less than 3 months. Generation of the TCR library employed RNA extracted from PBMCs. With iRepertoire HTBI primers and Arm-PCR of CDR3 regions, TCR beta libraries were built. Each CDR3 protein gets one entry after TCRdb re-called the multiplex PCR reads with MiXCR. The profile shows hundreds of thousands of distinct CDR3 sequences, over 14% of them singletons. These sequences were also reported in another study, on T cells in Graves' hyperthyroidism and ophthalmopathy. That paper adds: The blood repertoire included most of the expanded thyroid clonotypes above 0.001.

This TCR derives from a woman aged 40 to 50 with Graves disease. The sample consisted of peripheral blood mononuclear cells (PBMCs), taken at new diagnosis, from a patient treated with antithyroid drugs.

In nucleotides, the CDR3 is TGTGCCAGCAGCCAAGTCCGGCAGGTAGATACGCAGTATTTT. Translated: CASSQVRQVDTQYF. The chain combines TRBV14 with TRBJ2-3; D is uncertain. Germline lookup yields CDR1 SGHDN and CDR2 FVKESK. The CDR3 spans 14 residues. V lost 1 base and J 5 bases, leaving 10 bases between the germline ends.